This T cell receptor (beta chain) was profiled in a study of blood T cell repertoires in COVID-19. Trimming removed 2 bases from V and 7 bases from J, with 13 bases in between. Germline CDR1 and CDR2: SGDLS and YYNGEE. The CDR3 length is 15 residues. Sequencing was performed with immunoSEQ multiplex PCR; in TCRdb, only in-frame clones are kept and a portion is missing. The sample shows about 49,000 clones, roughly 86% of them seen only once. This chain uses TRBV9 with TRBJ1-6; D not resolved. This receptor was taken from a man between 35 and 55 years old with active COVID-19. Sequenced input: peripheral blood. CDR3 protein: CASSVRTGSNSPLHF. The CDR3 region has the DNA TGTGCCAGCAGCGTCCGGACGGGGAGCAATTCACCCCTCCACTTT.